This TCR beta chain came from a study of blood T cell repertoires in COVID-19. As for the study in general: Acute and convalescent COVID-19 samples came from the United States, Italy and Spain. The cDNA or gDNA used as material had been derived from T cells, B-cell-depleted T cells, or PBMCs.

Measured with immunoSEQ multiplex PCR; TCRdb has only the in-frame clones, and not every one. The profile shows fewer than 400,000 clones, less than 85% of them singletons. Germline assignment: CDR1 SGHVS and CDR2 FNYEAQ. Trimming cost V 3 bases and J 6 bases; bases outside gene matches: 3. The CDR3 runs to 13 residues. Within the 2 weeks before study entry, each person in the exposed group met a COVID-19 case. The clonotype originates from a woman aged 30 to 39 who had been exposed to COVID-19. The source material was PBMCs or T cells enriched from blood (not recorded which). The chain recombines TRBV7-6 with TRBJ1-2; 8 nucleotides agree with TRBD1. CDR3 sequence: CASSFGTGDGYTF. CDR3 in DNA: TGTGCCAGCAGCTTTGGGACAGGCGATGGCTACACCTTC.